Following are 10 T cell receptor beta chains from one sample sequenced in a study of T cell responses to AZD1222 COVID-19 vaccine. Method: immunoSEQ multiplex PCR; TCRdb's copy keeps in-frame clones and lacks some. The table lists 85,000 to 100,000 clones, less than 90% of them singletons, with around 5% in the top ten. The material was peripheral blood, obtained 28 days after the second AZD1222 dose. The source is an adult who received the AZD1222 COVID-19 vaccine.

The CDR3 region is CASSRPGQGANQPQHF. The DNA of the CDR3 is TGTGCCAGTAGTAGGCCGGGACAGGGTGCGAATCAGCCCCAGCATTTT. The chain is built from TRBV19 and TRBJ1-5; TRBD1 matches 9 bases. The V gene's germline CDR1 is LNHDA and CDR2 SQIVND (reference sequence). This CDR3 has 16 residues. Trimming removed 4 bases from V and 4 bases from J; junction bases left unmatched: 8.

The chain uses TRBV11-1 and TRBJ2-7; 7 bases align to TRBD1. Germline-derived CDR1 and CDR2 are SGHAT and FQDESV (reference sequence). The CDR3 is 12 residues long. J lost 4 bases, V lost 5 bases, and 2 bases had no gene match. The CDR3 region is CASSIQGYEQYF. In DNA, the CDR3 is TGTGCCAGCAGCATACAGGGGTACGAGCAGTACTTC.

V gene TRBV7-2 combines with J gene TRBJ1-4; D is undetermined. V was trimmed by 3 bases and J by 10 bases, leaving 15 bases between them. The CDR3 contains 14 residues. Germline CDR1 SGHTA, CDR2 FQGNSA. The CDR3 sequence is CASSFDFGSGKLFF. The CDR3 DNA sequence: TGTGCCAGCAGCTTCGACTTCGGGTCGGGAAAACTGTTTTTT.

This clone turned up a few times. V and J are TRBV7-9 and TRBJ2-7; TRBD2 matches at 12 bases. Germline CDR1 SEHNR, CDR2 FQNEAQ (reference sequence). CDR3 length: 17 amino acids. Trimming took 5 bases from V and 0 from J; bases not matched to a gene: 8. In nucleotides, the CDR3 is TGTGCCAGCAGCCCCCGACTAGCGGGGGACCTCTCCTACGAGCAGTACTTC. It translates to CASSPRLAGDLSYEQYF. Full variable domain (remainder filled in from reference TRBV7-9 and TRBJ2-7): DTGVSQNPRHKITKRGQNVTFRCDPISEHNRLYWYRQTLGQGPEFLTYFQNEAQLEKSRLLSDRFSAERPKGSFSTLEIQRTEQGDSAMYLCASSPRLAGDLSYEQYFGPGTRLTVT.

Comment on this clone: The sample carries other DNA sequences with the same CDR3. The chain carries TRBV2 and TRBJ1-5, with 10 bases aligning to TRBD1. CDR3 size: 14 residues. Germline V CDR1 and CDR2: SNHLY, FYNNEI. V lost 6 bases and J lost 7; bases outside the gene matches: 6. The CDR3 protein is CASSRDRGNQPQHF. The DNA for the CDR3 is TGTGCCAGCAGCCGGGACAGGGGAAACCAGCCCCAGCATTTT.

The gene calls are TRBV27 and TRBJ2-2; 9 nucleotides match TRBD1. J gave up 2 bases and V 6 bases, and 7 bases lay outside the gene matches. The CDR3 spans 16 residues. Looked up from germline, CDR1 is MNHEY and CDR2 is SMNVEV (reference sequence). CDR3 nucleotides: TGTGCCAGCAGACAACAGGGGGCGGTTAACACCGGGGAGCTGTTTTTT. Its protein is CASRQQGAVNTGELFF.

The chain links TRBV2 to TRBJ2-7; a possible D gene is TRBD2 (6 bases). This CDR3 comprises 15 residues. Germline V gene lookup returns CDR1 SNHLY and CDR2 FYNNEI. Trimming pared 2 bases from V and 6 bases from J, leaving 17 bases between. CDR3 amino acids: CASSELWAAGTEQYF. For the CDR3, the DNA is TGTGCCAGCAGTGAACTGTGGGCAGCGGGTACCGAGCAGTACTTC.

The chain combines TRBV5-6 with TRBJ1-1; 9 bases agree with TRBD1. CDR3 length: 14 residues. Losses at the gene ends were 2 bases for V and 10 bases for J; bases not matched to a gene: 9. Germline V gives CDR1 SGHDT, CDR2 YYEEEE. This CDR3 is CASSFGPGQGTAFF. CDR3 DNA sequence: TGTGCCAGCAGCTTCGGCCCGGGACAGGGTACAGCTTTCTTT.

CDR3 sequence reads: CASSEVGLSSYNSPLHF. The DNA of the CDR3 is TGTGCCAGCAGTGAGGTGGGGCTGAGCTCCTATAATTCACCCCTCCACTTT. The chain is built from TRBV6-1 and TRBJ1-6, with D maybe TRBD1 (5 bases). With 3 bases removed from V and 0 bases from J, the gap between germline ends came to 12 bases. CDR1 is MNHNS and CDR2 is SASEGT in the germline V gene. There are 17 residues in the CDR3.

The count of this clone is one. The chain links TRBV6-6 to TRBJ2-1; 15 bases map to TRBD2. V shed 5 bases and J 2 bases; nucleotides not matched to a gene: 10. Germline values: CDR1 MNHNY, CDR2 SVGAGI (reference sequence). The CDR3 contains 19 residues. The CDR3 sequence: CASSRGLAGGRSAYNEQFF. The CDR3, as DNA: TGTGCCAGCAGTCGCGGACTAGCGGGGGGGCGGTCCGCCTACAATGAGCAGTTCTTC.